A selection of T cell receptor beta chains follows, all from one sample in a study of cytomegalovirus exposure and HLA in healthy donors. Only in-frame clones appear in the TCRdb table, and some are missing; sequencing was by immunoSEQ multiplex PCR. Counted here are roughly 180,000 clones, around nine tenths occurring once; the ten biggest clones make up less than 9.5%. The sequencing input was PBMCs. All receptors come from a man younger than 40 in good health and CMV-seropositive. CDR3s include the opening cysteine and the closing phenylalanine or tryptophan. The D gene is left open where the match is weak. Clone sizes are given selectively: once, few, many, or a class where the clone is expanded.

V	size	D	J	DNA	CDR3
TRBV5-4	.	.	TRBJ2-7	TGTGCCAGCAGCGTCTCCGGGGCGGCGGCGGAGCAGTACTTC	CASSVSGAAAEQYF
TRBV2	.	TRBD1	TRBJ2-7	TGTGCCAGCAGGGGACAGGGGTCCTACGAGCAGTACTTC	CASRGQGSYEQYF
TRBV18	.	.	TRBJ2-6	TGTGCCACCACCGGGGCCTCTGGGGCCAACGTCCTGACTTTC	CATTGASGANVLTF
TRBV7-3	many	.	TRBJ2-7	TGTGCCAGCAGCTTAGAGCCAACCCGCTACGAGCAGTACTTC	CASSLEPTRYEQYF
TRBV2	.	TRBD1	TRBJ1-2	TGTGCCAGCAGCGAGACAGGGGTCTCCAACTATGGCTACACCTTC	CASSETGVSNYGYTF
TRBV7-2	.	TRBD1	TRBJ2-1	TGTGCCAGCAGCTTGACCGGGACAGGGATTGCGGATGAGCAGTTCTTC	CASSLTGTGIADEQFF
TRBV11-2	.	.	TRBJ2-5	TGTGCCAGCAGCTTAGGTCGAGACAGAGAGACCCAGTACTTC	CASSLGRDRETQYF
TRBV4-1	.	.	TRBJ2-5	TGCGCCAGCAGCGCGGTTCTCGATTACCCTCAGGAGACCCAGTACTTC	CASSAVLDYPQETQYF
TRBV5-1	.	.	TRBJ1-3	TGCGCCAGCAGCACAACCAGTTCCACTGGAAACACCATATATTTT	CASSTTSSTGNTIYF
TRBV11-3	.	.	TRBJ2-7	TGTGCCAGCAGCTTTTGGCAGGCTAGGGAGCAGTACTTC	CASSFWQAREQYF
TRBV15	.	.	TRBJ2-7	TGTGCCACCAGCAGAAAAAAGGGGTTTTACGAGCAGTACTTC	CATSRKKGFYEQYF
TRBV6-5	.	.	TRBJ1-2	TGTGCCAGCAGCCCGGCAGTCGGAGTCTATGGCTACACCTTC	CASSPAVGVYGYTF
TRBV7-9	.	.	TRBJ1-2	TGTGCCAGCAGCAACTCGGGGGAACCGCATGGCTACACCTTC	CASSNSGEPHGYTF
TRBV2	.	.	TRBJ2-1	TGTGCCAGCAGTGAAGCGCCCTTGGGCAATGAGCAGTTCTTC	CASSEAPLGNEQFF
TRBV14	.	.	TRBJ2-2	TGTGCCAGCAGCCGAGGGGGGGAGCTGTTTTTT	CASSRGGELFF
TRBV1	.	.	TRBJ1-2	TGCACCAGCAGCCAAGTCGACCTTATGGGGAAGTCAAACTATGGCTACACCTTC	CTSSQVDLMGKSNYGYTF
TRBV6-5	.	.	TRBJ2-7	TGTGCCAGCAGTTACTCGCTCGGGGGCTACGAGCAGTACTTC	CASSYSLGGYEQYF
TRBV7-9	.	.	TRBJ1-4	TGTGCCAGCAGCTTACCCGGAGGAACAACTAATGAAAAACTGTTTTTT	CASSLPGGTTNEKLFF
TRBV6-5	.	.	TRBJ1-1	TGTGCCAGCAGTTACGGCCTACAGAACACTGAAGCTTTCTTT	CASSYGLQNTEAFF
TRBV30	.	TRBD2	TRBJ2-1	TGTGCCTGGAGTCTTGGACTAGCGGGGGCTGATGAGCAGTTCTTC	CAWSLGLAGADEQFF
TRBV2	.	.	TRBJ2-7	TGTGCCAGCAGTGAAAGGGACACGGCCTACGAGCAGTACTTC	CASSERDTAYEQYF
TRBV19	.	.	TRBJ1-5	TGTGCCAGTAGCCCTGCTGGAGATAGCAATCAGCCCCAGCATTTT	CASSPAGDSNQPQHF
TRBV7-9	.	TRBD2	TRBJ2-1	TGTGCCAGCAGCTGGCTAGCGGGGGCGATCCACAATGAGCAGTTCTTC	CASSWLAGAIHNEQFF
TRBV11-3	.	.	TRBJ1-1	TGTGCCAGCAGCTTTTCGGGGAGCACTGAAGCTTTCTTT	CASSFSGSTEAFF
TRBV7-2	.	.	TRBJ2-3	TGTGCCAGCAGCGCTACTAGTACTAGCACAGATACGCAGTATTTT	CASSATSTSTDTQYF
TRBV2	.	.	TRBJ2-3	TGTGCCAGCAGTCTCGACGACAATACGCAGTATTTT	CASSLDDNTQYF
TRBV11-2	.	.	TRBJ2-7	TGTGCCAGCACTCGGGGCGTATACTACGAGCAGTACTTC	CASTRGVYYEQYF
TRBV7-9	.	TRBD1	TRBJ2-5	TGTGCCAGCAGCGCACTCACAGGGGGCTGGGAGACCCAGTACTTC	CASSALTGGWETQYF
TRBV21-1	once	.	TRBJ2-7	TGTGCCAGCAGCAAAGAACGGGTTCAACTCTACGAGCAGTACTTC	CASSKERVQLYEQYF
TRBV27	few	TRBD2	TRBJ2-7	TGTGCCAGCAAGACTAGCGGGACCTACGAGCAGTACTTC	CASKTSGTYEQYF
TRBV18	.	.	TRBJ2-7	TGTGCCAGCTCACCACATAGGGGGGACGAGCAGTACTTC	CASSPHRGDEQYF
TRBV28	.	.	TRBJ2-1	TGTGCCAGCAGTTTCGCAGGCTCCTACAATGAGCAGTTCTTC	CASSFAGSYNEQFF
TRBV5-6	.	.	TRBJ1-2	TGTGCCAGCAGCTTAATGGGCAGGTCCTCCTTCTATGGCTACACCTTC	CASSLMGRSSFYGYTF
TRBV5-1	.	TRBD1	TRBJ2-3	TGCGCCAGCACCTCCCAGCCGGGACAGGGGGCAGATACGCAGTATTTT	CASTSQPGQGADTQYF
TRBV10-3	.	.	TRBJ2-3	TGTGCCATCAGTGAGTCACAGGGCGGAGCGCAGTATTTT	CAISESQGGAQYF
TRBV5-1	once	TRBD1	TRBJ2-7	TGCGCCAGCAGCGGGAGCAGGACAGGGGGCCCTCTGTCCTCCTACGAGCAGTACTTC	CASSGSRTGGPLSSYEQYF
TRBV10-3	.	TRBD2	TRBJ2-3	TGTGCCATCAGTGAGGGCGGGGGTGGCACAGATACGCAGTATTTT	CAISEGGGGTDTQYF
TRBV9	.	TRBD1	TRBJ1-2	TGTGCCAGCAGGGGAGGTGGGGACAGGGAAGGTTATGGCTACACCTTC	CASRGGGDREGYGYTF
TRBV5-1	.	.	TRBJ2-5	TGCGCCAGCAGCTTTGGGCATCCAGAGACCCAGTACTTC	CASSFGHPETQYF
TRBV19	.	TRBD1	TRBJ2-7	TGTGCCAGTAGTCCTCCGGGACAGGGGGTTGGAGAGCAGTACTTC	CASSPPGQGVGEQYF
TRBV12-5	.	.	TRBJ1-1	TGTGCTAGTGGTCTAAACCGAGGAGGTAACACTGAAGCTTTCTTT	CASGLNRGGNTEAFF
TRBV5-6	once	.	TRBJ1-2	TGTGCCAGCATTAAAACAGGGAAGGACTATGGCTACACCTTC	CASIKTGKDYGYTF
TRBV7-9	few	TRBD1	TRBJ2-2	TGTGCCAGCAGCCCGGTTGGGACAGGGCTGTACACCGGGGAGCTGTTTTTT	CASSPVGTGLYTGELFF
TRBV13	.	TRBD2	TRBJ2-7	TGTGCCAGCCGCCGGGCTAGCGGGTGGACGGTCGAGCAGTACTTC	CASRRASGWTVEQYF
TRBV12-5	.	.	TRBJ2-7	TGTGCTAGTGGTTTGGGCGGGATAACCTACGAGCAGTACTTC	CASGLGGITYEQYF
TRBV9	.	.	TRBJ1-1	TGTGCCAGCAGCGTAGGGTTGGGGGCGAACACTGAAGCTTTCTTT	CASSVGLGANTEAFF
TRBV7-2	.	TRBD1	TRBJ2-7	TGTGCCAGCAGCAAGGGACCGGGACAGCAGTACGAGCAGTACTTC	CASSKGPGQQYEQYF
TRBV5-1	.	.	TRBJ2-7	TGCGCCAGCAGCTCGGGACAAGCAAGCTCCTACGAGCAGTACTTC	CASSSGQASSYEQYF
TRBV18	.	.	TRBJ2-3	TGTGCCAGCTCACAATTGCTGGGCCGTGGAGATACGCAGTATTTT	CASSQLLGRGDTQYF
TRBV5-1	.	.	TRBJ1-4	TGCGCCAGCAGCTTCAGCCAGATGGGATTATCCGCAACTAATGAAAAACTGTTTTTT	CASSFSQMGLSATNEKLFF
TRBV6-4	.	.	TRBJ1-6	TGTGCCAGTAGGGGACAACCCAATTCACCCCTCCACTTT	CASRGQPNSPLHF
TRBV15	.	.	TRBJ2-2	TGTGCCACCGGGGGTCTAGGAAGGAACACCGGGGAGCTGTTTTTT	CATGGLGRNTGELFF
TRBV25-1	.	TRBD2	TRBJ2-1	TGTGCCAGCAGTGACCACCGGACTAGCGGGAGGGGTAGGGAGCAGTTCTTC	CASSDHRTSGRGREQFF
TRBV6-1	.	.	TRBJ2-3	TGTGCCAGCAGTGAAAGGGGAGGGGGGAGGTCAGATACGCAGTATTTT	CASSERGGGRSDTQYF
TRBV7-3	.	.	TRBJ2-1	TGTGCCAGCAGCTTCCTGCCCGCCGGGACTGCTTACAATGAGCAGTTCTTC	CASSFLPAGTAYNEQFF
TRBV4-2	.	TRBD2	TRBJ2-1	TGTGCCAGCAGCCAGGCTAGCGGGAGGAACAACAATGAGCAGTTCTTC	CASSQASGRNNNEQFF
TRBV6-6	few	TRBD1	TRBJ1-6	TGTGCCAGCATGAGGGGGCGCGACAATTCACCCCTCCACTTT	CASMRGRDNSPLHF
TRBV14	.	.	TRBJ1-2	TGTGCCAGCAGCCAAGATCTGGATGTCTATGGCTACACCTTC	CASSQDLDVYGYTF
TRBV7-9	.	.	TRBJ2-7	TGTGCCAGCAGCTTGGGAGGATCCCAGACCTACGAGCAGTACTTC	CASSLGGSQTYEQYF